This T cell receptor beta chain derives from a study of type 1 regulatory T cells. MiXCR, run by TCRdb on the reads, gives a single entry per CDR3 protein. Counted here are roughly 25,000 distinct CDR3 sequences, roughly 72% occurring once; the ten biggest clones make up around 14%. The CDR3 consists of 17 residues. Germline values: CDR1 SGHTA, CDR2 FQGNSA. V lost 5 bases, J lost 3 bases, and 8 bases stayed unmatched. On this clonotype: What it binds is unknown.

Sequencing was done on a sample of cultured T cells, either the whole culture or a sorted T cell fraction (not recorded which). Subset defined: Tr1-enriched cell product generated in vitro against host alloantigens. This receptor was identified in a human donor in good health. The chain combines TRBV7-2 with TRBJ2-3; 13 bases align to TRBD2. CDR3 DNA sequence: TGTGCCAGCAGCCTAGGACTAGCGGGGGCCACAACAGATACGCAGTATTTT. This encodes CASSLGLAGATTDTQYF.